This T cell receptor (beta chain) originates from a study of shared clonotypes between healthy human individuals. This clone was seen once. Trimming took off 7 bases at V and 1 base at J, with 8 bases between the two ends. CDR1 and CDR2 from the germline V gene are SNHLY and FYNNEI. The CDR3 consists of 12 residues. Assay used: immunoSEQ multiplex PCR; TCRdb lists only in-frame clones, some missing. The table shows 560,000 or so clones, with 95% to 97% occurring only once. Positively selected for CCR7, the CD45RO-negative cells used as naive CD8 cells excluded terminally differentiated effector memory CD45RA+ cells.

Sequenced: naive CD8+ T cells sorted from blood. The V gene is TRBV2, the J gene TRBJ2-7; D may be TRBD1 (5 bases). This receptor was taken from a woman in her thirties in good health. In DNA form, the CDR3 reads TGTGCCAGCAACCGACAGTCCTACGAGCAGTACTTC. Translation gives CASNRQSYEQYF.